The present T cell receptor (beta chain) was sequenced within a study of CD8 T cells in Susac syndrome. Study overall: At the time their blood was drawn, patients with Susac syndrome were either therapy-naive, on corticosteroids (with some of them also receiving intravenous immunoglobulin), or on intravenous immunoglobulin alone.

Germline V CDR1 and CDR2: MNHEY, SVGEGT. This CDR3 is 14 amino acids long. Trimming stripped 6 bases from V and 3 bases from J, with 11 bases between. With random hexamers, reverse transcription was performed on about 0.5 to 1 ug of RNA. Amplification of TCR beta CDR3 used immunoSEQ multiplex PCR across 54 Vbeta and 13 Jbeta. One entry per CDR3 protein results from TCRdb running MiXCR on the immunoSEQ multiplex PCR reads. The sample carries more than 200,000 distinct CDR3 sequences, over 90% recorded once. The rearrangement links TRBV6-2 or TRBV6-3 to TRBJ2-2, with D possibly matching TRBD1 (6 bases). The sample consisted of CD4+ T cells from PBMCs. This receptor was taken from a human donor with Susac syndrome. The CDR3: CASRGQLDTGELFF. In nucleotides, the CDR3 is TGTGCCAGCAGAGGACAGCTGGACACCGGGGAGCTGTTTTTT.